Below are 10 T cell receptor beta chains sequenced from a single sample in a study of blood T cell repertoires in COVID-19. Profiling relied on immunoSEQ multiplex PCR, and the TCRdb table lists in-frame clones only, not all of them. Seen here are 400,000 or so clones, 70% to 90% observed once, and the top ten hold about 1.9%. Specimen: PBMCs or T cells enriched from blood (not recorded which). Receptors originate from a man in his forties in a cohort exposed to, infected with or recovered from COVID-19 (not recorded which).

J is TRBJ2-2 and V is TRBV4-2, with TRBD2 identical over 8 bases. J was trimmed by 6 bases and V by 1 base; bases with no gene match: 7. The CDR3 sequence is 16 residues long. The germline V gene encodes CDR1 LGHNA and CDR2 YNFKEQ. The CDR3: CASSQVPGLEAGELFF. The CDR3 nucleotides read TGTGCCAGCAGCCAAGTACCGGGACTAGAGGCCGGGGAGCTGTTTTTT.

The chain recombines TRBV28 with TRBJ1-2; 7 nucleotides align to TRBD1. Germline lookup yields CDR1 MDHEN and CDR2 SYDVKM. The CDR3 runs to 14 residues. The V and J ends lost 7 bases and 5 bases, in that order; junction bases with no gene match: 10. This CDR3 reads CASIGGTVKYGYTF. The CDR3 region has the DNA TGTGCCAGCATAGGTGGGACAGTCAAGTATGGCTACACCTTC.

The chain combines TRBV4-2 with TRBJ1-3, with TRBD1 as a possible D gene (5 bases). The CDR3 length is 14 residues. Germline assignment: CDR1 LGHNA and CDR2 YNFKEQ. Trimming removed 1 base from V and 3 bases from J, with 7 bases in between. CDR3 sequence: CASSQGQIGNTIYF. The CDR3 DNA sequence: TGTGCCAGCAGCCAAGGACAGATTGGAAACACCATATATTTT.

With respect to this clone: This CDR3 is also generated by other DNA sequences in the sample. V gene TRBV5-5 combines with J gene TRBJ1-4, with 7 bases matching TRBD1. The CDR3 extends over 14 amino acids. The V segment lost 3 bases and the J segment 4 bases; nucleotides outside the gene matches: 3. Germline loops: CDR1 SGHKS, CDR2 YYEKEE (reference sequence). The CDR3 DNA reads TGTGCCAGCAGCTCGGGACAGCTTAATGAAAAACTGTTTTTT. This gives the protein CASSSGQLNEKLFF.

The chain is built from TRBV7-3 and TRBJ1-6, with 7 bases matching TRBD1. The J segment lost 7 bases and the V segment lost 5 bases, leaving 8 bases of the junction unmatched. The CDR3 consists of 15 residues. Germline lookup yields CDR1 SGHTA and CDR2 FQGTGA. CDR3 sequence reads: CASSRRQGWNSPLHF. For the CDR3, the DNA is TGTGCCAGCAGCCGCCGACAGGGCTGGAATTCACCCCTCCACTTT.

The rearrangement joins TRBV7-2 to TRBJ2-1; TRBD2 agrees at 7 bases. CDR3 length: 15 residues. Germline CDR1 and CDR2: SGHTA and FQGNSA. V lost 0 bases, J lost 10 bases, and 9 bases stayed unmatched. CDR3 coding DNA: TGTGCCAGCAGCTTAGCAGTGACTAGCATAGCCGAGCAGTTCTTC. Translated, it gives CASSLAVTSIAEQFF.

The chain employs TRBV6-5 and TRBJ2-1; perhaps TRBD1 as D (6 bases). This CDR3 comprises 12 residues. V was shortened by 7 bases and J by 6 bases, with 10 bases between the two germline ends. Per germline, CDR1 MNHEY and CDR2 SVGAGI. The CDR3 coding sequence is TGTGCCAGCACTACCAGGGGCAATGAGCAGTTCTTC. This encodes CASTTRGNEQFF.

This chain connects TRBV10-3 to TRBJ2-2, with D perhaps TRBD1 (7 bases). This CDR3 has 15 residues. Germline CDR1 and CDR2: ENHRY and SYGVKD. The V and J ends lost 4 bases and 4 bases respectively, with 13 bases between them. The CDR3 DNA follows: TGTGCCATCAGTGGGTGGCAGGGGGGCACCGGGGAGCTGTTTTTT. This codes for CAISGWQGGTGELFF.

This sequence joins TRBV9 and TRBJ1-2; the match to TRBD1 covers 12 bases. The CDR3 runs to 15 residues. Trimming removed 3 bases from V and 7 bases from J; junction bases left unmatched: 7. Germline-derived CDR1 and CDR2 are SGDLS and YYNGEE. CDR3 DNA: TGTGCCAGCAGCGCATGGGGACAGGGGGCGGGTGGCTACACCTTC. Translation gives CASSAWGQGAGGYTF.

This clone was picked up one time. The V call is TRBV6-1, the J call TRBJ2-7; D perhaps matches TRBD2 (8 bases). There are 16 residues in the CDR3. Germline CDR1 and CDR2: MNHNS and SASEGT. Deletions cut 6 bases from V and 4 bases from J, with 22 bases between. The CDR3 loop reads CASRELPGRGLYEQYF. DNA of the CDR3: TGTGCCAGCAGAGAACTCCCCGGGAGGGGGCTTTACGAGCAGTACTTC.